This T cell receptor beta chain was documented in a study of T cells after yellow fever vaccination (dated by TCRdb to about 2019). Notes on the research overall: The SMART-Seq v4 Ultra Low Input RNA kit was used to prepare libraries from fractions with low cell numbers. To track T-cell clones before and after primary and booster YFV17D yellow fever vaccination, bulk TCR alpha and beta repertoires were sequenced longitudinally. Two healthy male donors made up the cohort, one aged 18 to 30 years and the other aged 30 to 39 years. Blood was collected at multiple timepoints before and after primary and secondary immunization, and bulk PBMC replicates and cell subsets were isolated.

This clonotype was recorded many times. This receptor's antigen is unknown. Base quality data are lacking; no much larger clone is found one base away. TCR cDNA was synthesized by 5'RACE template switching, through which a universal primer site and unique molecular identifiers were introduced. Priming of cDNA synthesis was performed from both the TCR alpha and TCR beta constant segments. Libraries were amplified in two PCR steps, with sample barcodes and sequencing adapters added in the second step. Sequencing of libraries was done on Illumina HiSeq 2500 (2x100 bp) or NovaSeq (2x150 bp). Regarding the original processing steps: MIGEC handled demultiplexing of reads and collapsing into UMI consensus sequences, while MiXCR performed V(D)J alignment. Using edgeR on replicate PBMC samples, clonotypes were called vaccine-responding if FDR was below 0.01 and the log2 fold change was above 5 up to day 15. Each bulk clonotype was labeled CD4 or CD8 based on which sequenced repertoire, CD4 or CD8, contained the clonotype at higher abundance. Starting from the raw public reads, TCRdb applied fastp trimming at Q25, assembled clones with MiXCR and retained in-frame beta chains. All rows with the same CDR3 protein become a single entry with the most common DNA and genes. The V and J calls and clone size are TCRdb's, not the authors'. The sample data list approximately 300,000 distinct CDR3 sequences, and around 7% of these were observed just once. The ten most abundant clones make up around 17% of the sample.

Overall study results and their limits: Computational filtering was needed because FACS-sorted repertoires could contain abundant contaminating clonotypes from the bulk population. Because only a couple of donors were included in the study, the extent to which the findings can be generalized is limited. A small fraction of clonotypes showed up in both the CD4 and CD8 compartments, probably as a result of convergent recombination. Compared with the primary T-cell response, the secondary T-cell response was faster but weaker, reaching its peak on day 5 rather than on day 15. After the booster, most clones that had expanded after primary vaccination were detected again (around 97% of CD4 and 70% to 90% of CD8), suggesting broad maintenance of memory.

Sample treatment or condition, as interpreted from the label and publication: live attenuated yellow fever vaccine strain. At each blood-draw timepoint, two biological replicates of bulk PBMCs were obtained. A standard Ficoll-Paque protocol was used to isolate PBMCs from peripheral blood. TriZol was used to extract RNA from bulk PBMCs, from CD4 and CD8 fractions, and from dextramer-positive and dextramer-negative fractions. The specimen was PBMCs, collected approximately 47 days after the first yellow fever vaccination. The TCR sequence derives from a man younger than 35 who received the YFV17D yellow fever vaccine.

The CDR3 region: CASSLVLGYEQYF. The base sequence is TGTGCCAGCAGCCTCGTTCTAGGCTACGAGCAGTACTTC. The sequence joins TRBV12-3 or TRBV12-4 to TRBJ2-7; the D gene cannot be named for sure. Between the V and J ends, shortened by 6 bases and 3 bases respectively, the junction contains 12 bases. The cysteine opens and the phenylalanine closes a CDR3 of 13 amino acids. Only the CDR3 DNA is retained, 39 bases long and in frame from the first base.